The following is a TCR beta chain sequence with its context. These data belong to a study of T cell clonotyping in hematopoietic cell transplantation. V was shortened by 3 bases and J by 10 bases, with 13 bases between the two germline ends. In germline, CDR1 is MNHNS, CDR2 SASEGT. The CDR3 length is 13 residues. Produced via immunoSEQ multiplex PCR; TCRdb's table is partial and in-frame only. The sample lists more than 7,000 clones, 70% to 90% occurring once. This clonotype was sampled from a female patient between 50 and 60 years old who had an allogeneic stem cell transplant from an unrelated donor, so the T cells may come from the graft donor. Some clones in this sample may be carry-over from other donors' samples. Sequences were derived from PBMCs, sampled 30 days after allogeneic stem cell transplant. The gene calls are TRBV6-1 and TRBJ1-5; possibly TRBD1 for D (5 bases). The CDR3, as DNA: TGTGCCAGCAGTGAGAGCCTTGGGGGACCCCAGCATTTT. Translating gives CASSESLGGPQHF.